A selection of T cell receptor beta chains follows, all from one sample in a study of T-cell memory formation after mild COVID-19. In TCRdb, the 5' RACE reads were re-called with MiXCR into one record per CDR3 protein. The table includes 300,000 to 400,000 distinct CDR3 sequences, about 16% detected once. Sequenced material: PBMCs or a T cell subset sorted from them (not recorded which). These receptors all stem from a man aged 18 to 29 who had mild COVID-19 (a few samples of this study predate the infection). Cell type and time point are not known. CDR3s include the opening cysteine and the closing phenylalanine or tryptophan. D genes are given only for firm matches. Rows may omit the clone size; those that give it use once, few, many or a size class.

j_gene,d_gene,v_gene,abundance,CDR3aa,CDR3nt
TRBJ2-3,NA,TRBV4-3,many,CASSQDRGADTQYF,TGCGCCAGCAGCCAAGATAGAGGGGCAGATACGCAGTATTTT
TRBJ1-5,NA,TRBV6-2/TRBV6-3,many,CASSYSEGSVQHF,TGTGCCAGCAGTTACTCGGAAGGGAGTGTCCAGCATTTT
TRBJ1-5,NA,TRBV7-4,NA,CASSFRDRNQPQHF,TGTGCCAGCAGCTTCAGGGATCGTAATCAGCCCCAGCATTTT
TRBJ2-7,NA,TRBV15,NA,CATSREQKTSYEQYF,TGTGCCACCAGCAGAGAACAAAAAACCTCCTACGAGCAGTACTTC
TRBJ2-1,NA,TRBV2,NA,CASRIESGHNEQFF,TGTGCCAGCAGGATCGAGAGCGGCCACAATGAGCAGTTCTTC
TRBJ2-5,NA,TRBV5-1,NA,CASTRAWGIQETQYF,TGCGCCAGCACCCGGGCATGGGGGATCCAAGAGACCCAGTACTTC
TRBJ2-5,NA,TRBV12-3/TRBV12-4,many,CASSPFERSQETQYF,TGTGCCAGCAGTCCCTTCGAGAGGTCACAAGAGACCCAGTACTTC
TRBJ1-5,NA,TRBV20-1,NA,CSATAYKGYSNQPQHF,TGCAGTGCTACAGCATATAAGGGATATAGCAATCAGCCCCAGCATTTT
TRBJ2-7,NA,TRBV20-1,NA,CSARDPGDEQYF,TGCAGTGCTAGAGATCCTGGCGACGAGCAGTACTTC
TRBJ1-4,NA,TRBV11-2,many,CASSFNNRVDEKLFF,TGTGCCAGCAGCTTTAATAACAGGGTGGATGAAAAACTGTTTTTT
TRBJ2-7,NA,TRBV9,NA,CASSVAETPVYEQYF,TGTGCCAGCAGCGTAGCTGAGACACCCGTCTACGAGCAGTACTTC
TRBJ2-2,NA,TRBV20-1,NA,CSASVGLNTGELFF,TGCAGTGCTAGCGTCGGGTTGAACACCGGGGAGCTGTTTTTT
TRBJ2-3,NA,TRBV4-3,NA,CASSQDPGTGDTQYF,TGCGCCAGCAGCCAAGACCCCGGGACCGGAGATACGCAGTATTTT
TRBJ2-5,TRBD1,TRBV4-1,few,CASSQPGQGTRETQYF,TGCGCCAGCAGCCAACCGGGACAGGGGACGAGGGAGACCCAGTACTTC
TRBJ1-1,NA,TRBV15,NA,CATSELLADTEAFF,TGTGCCACCAGCGAACTCCTAGCGGACACTGAAGCTTTCTTT
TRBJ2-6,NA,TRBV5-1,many,CASSDGANVLTF,TGCGCCAGCAGTGATGGGGCCAACGTCCTGACTTTC
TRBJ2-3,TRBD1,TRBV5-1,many,CASSLGFLGQDTDTQYF,TGCGCCAGCAGCTTGGGGTTTCTAGGACAGGACACAGATACGCAGTATTTT
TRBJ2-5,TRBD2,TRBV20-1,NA,CSGREGGVQETQYF,TGCAGTGGGAGAGAGGGAGGGGTACAAGAGACCCAGTACTTC
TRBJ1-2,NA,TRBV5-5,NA,CASSFSNLRAIYGYTF,TGTGCCAGCAGCTTTAGTAACCTCCGCGCTATCTATGGCTACACCTTC
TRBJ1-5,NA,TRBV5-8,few,CASSSTRSSGSQPQHF,TGTGCCAGCAGCTCAACCCGGAGCAGCGGTAGTCAGCCCCAGCATTTT
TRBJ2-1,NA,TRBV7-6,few,CASSLQPLSYNEQFF,TGTGCCAGCAGCCTCCAGCCTTTGTCATACAATGAGCAGTTCTTC
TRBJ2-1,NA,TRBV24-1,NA,CATPPGQTYNEQFF,TGTGCCACTCCACCGGGACAAACCTACAATGAGCAGTTCTTC
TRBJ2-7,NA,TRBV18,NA,CASSPWVGRSYYEQYF,TGTGCCAGCTCACCATGGGTGGGACGGTCGTACTACGAGCAGTACTTC
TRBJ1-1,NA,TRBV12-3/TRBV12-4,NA,CASSFQGLGAFF,TGTGCCAGCAGTTTTCAGGGATTGGGGGCTTTCTTT
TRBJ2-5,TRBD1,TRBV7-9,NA,CASSFGQGNQETQYF,TGTGCCAGCAGCTTCGGACAGGGCAACCAAGAGACCCAGTACTTC
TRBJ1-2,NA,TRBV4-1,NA,CASSQPRSSWGYTF,TGCGCCAGCAGCCAGCCCAGAAGTTCATGGGGCTACACCTTC
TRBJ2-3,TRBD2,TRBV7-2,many,CASSLELAGDTQYF,TGTGCCAGCAGCTTAGAGCTAGCGGGAGATACGCAGTATTTT
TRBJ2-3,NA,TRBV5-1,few,CASSPLRVGTDTQYF,TGCGCCAGCAGCCCACTTAGAGTGGGGACAGATACGCAGTATTTT
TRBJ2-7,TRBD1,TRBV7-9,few,CASSGRDRDYEQYF,TGTGCCAGCAGCGGCCGGGACAGGGACTACGAGCAGTACTTC
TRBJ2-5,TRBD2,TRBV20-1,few,CSASGLAGSGETQYF,TGCAGTGCTTCAGGACTAGCGGGGTCAGGTGAGACCCAGTACTTC
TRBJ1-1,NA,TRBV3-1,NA,CASSHGDRVAFF,TGTGCCAGCAGCCATGGCGACCGCGTAGCTTTCTTT
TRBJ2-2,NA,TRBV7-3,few,CATKSGINTGELFF,TGTGCCACCAAATCCGGGATAAACACCGGGGAGCTGTTTTTT
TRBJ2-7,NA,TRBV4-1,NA,CASSQSGTRSYEQYF,TGCGCCAGCAGCCAATCCGGGACAAGATCCTACGAGCAGTACTTC
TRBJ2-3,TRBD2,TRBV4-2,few,CASSFSNPGGGTGNTQYF,TGTGCCAGCAGCTTCTCGAACCCCGGCGGGGGTACTGGGAATACGCAGTATTTT
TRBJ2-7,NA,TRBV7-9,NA,CASSWDIRYEQYF,TGTGCCAGCAGCTGGGACATCCGCTACGAGCAGTACTTC
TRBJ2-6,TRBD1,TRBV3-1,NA,CASSHRDRVFPGANVLTF,TGTGCCAGCAGCCACCGGGACAGAGTTTTTCCTGGGGCCAACGTCCTGACTTTC
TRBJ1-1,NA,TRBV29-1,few,CSVGSGGVEAFF,TGCAGCGTTGGATCCGGGGGCGTGGAAGCTTTCTTT
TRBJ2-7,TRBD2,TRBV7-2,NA,CASSFLAGSLEQYF,TGTGCCAGCAGCTTCCTAGCGGGATCTCTCGAGCAGTACTTC
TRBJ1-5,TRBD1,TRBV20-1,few,CSAPSGQRSNQPQHF,TGCAGTGCTCCGTCGGGACAGCGATCGAATCAGCCCCAGCATTTT
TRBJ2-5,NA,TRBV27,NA,CASSFSGGETQYF,TGTGCCAGCAGTTTTTCGGGTGGCGAGACCCAGTACTTC
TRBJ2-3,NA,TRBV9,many,CASSPRRGAAYFTDTQYF,TGTGCCAGCAGCCCACGGAGGGGGGCAGCGTACTTCACAGATACGCAGTATTTT
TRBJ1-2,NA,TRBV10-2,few,CASSASPANYGYTF,TGCGCCAGCAGTGCGAGCCCAGCTAACTATGGCTACACCTTC
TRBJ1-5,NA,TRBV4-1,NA,CASSQGGRGARAQHF,TGCGCCAGCAGCCAAGGCGGCCGGGGCGCCAGGGCCCAGCATTTT
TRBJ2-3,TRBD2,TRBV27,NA,CASTLVGVSGGTDTQYF,TGTGCCAGCACCCTAGTGGGGGTAAGCGGGGGCACAGATACGCAGTATTTT
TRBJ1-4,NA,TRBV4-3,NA,CASRQSSIHTNEKLFF,TGCGCCAGCAGGCAATCTTCAATACATACTAATGAAAAACTGTTTTTT
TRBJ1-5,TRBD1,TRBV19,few,CASSTGQGWIQPQHF,TGTGCCAGTAGTACGGGACAGGGTTGGATTCAGCCCCAGCATTTT
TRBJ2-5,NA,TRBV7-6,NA,CASSLDGGTVQETQYF,TGTGCCAGCAGCTTAGACGGAGGGACAGTACAAGAGACCCAGTACTTC
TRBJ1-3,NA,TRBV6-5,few,CASSPTSGNTIYF,TGTGCCAGCAGTCCTACTTCTGGAAACACCATATATTTT
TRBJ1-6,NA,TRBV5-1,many,CASSLSSGNNSPLHF,TGCGCCAGCAGCCTGAGCTCAGGGAATAATTCACCCCTCCACTTT
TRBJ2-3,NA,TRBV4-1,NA,CASQLRGPSTDTQYF,TGCGCCAGCCAACTCAGGGGACCAAGCACAGATACGCAGTATTTT
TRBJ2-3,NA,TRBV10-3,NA,CAIRGQPISTDTQYF,TGTGCCATCAGAGGACAGCCTATTAGCACAGATACGCAGTATTTT
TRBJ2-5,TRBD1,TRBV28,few,CASSFRDRRETQYF,TGTGCCAGCAGTTTTCGGGACAGACGAGAGACCCAGTACTTC
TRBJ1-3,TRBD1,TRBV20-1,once,CSARGPGQGMGNTIYF,TGCAGTGCTAGAGGCCCGGGACAGGGAATGGGAAACACCATATATTTT
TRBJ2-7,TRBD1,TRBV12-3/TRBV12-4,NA,CASSWGQSSYEQYF,TGTGCCAGCAGCTGGGGACAGAGCTCCTACGAGCAGTACTTC
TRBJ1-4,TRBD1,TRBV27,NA,CASSLGRPGTGATNEKLFF,TGTGCCAGCAGTTTAGGGCGACCCGGGACAGGGGCAACTAATGAAAAACTGTTTTTT
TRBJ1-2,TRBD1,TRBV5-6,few,CASSPGTGEAGYTF,TGTGCCAGCAGCCCCGGGACAGGGGAAGCTGGCTACACCTTC
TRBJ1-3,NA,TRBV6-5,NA,CASRPNRAGAGNTIYF,TGTGCCAGCAGGCCGAACAGGGCAGGAGCGGGAAACACCATATATTTT
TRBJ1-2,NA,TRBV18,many,CASSPGQWGFTF,TGTGCCAGCTCACCCGGACAGTGGGGTTTCACCTTC
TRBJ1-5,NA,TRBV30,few,CAWSGQENQPQHF,TGTGCCTGGAGCGGGCAGGAAAATCAGCCCCAGCATTTT